The 22 T cell receptor beta chains reported below all come from one sample, sequenced in a study of multiple sclerosis patients with progressive multifocal leukoencephalopathy. Time point indicated: time of PML onset. The table came from immunoSEQ multiplex PCR; TCRdb's copy has only in-frame clones and leaves some out. The table shows tens of thousands of clones, with 85% occurring only once. The sequenced sample was PBMCs, obtained from a patient treated with natalizumab. The receptors here all came from a young woman with progressive multifocal leukoencephalopathy.

The chain employs TRBV7-6 and TRBJ1-4, with no clear D. The V end lost 2 bases, the J end lost 5 bases, and 6 bases lay between the germline ends. This CDR3 region has 13 residues. Per the germline V gene, CDR1 is SGHVS and CDR2 is FNYEAQ. The CDR3 coding sequence is TGTGCCAGCAGCTTAAGGGAAAATGAAAAACTGTTTTTT. This codes for CASSLRENEKLFF.

This clone was seen a handful of times. The chain employs TRBV10-3 and TRBJ1-6; a possible D gene is TRBD1 (5 bases). Germline CDR1 and CDR2: ENHRY and SYGVKD. The ends were cut back, 9 bases at V and 9 bases at J, with 15 bases in the middle. The CDR3 length is 13 residues. In DNA form, the CDR3 reads TGTGCCATTTTCGGAGGGGCTGGTTCACCCCTCCACTTT. Encoded protein: CAIFGGAGSPLHF.

The chain joins TRBV5-4 to TRBJ1-2; 7 nucleotides line up with TRBD1. Germline loops: CDR1 SGHNT, CDR2 YYREEE (reference sequence). The CDR3 spans 16 residues. V dropped 4 bases and J dropped 3; count of bases not matched to a gene: 12. CDR3 region: CASSGAAQGRDYGYTF. The CDR3 DNA follows: TGTGCCAGCAGCGGCGCGGCACAGGGGAGGGACTATGGCTACACCTTC.

The CDR3 DNA follows: TGTGCCAGCAGCGCGGGACAGCAAGAGACCCAGTACTTC. Protein product: CASSAGQQETQYF. The chain carries TRBV11-2 and TRBJ2-5; D perhaps matches TRBD1 (7 bases). V was cut by 5 bases and J by 2 bases, with 9 bases left in between. Germline CDR1 SGHAT, CDR2 FQNNGV. There are 13 residues in the CDR3.

This rearrangement joins TRBV4-1 to TRBJ1-1; D uncertain. CDR1 MGHRA and CDR2 YSYEKL come from the germline V gene. The CDR3 spans 13 residues. Trimming stripped 0 bases from V and 5 bases from J, with 7 bases between. The CDR3: CASSQEYGTEAFF. The CDR3 bases are TGCGCCAGCAGCCAAGAGTATGGTACTGAAGCTTTCTTT.

This clone was counted between two and nine times. This rearrangement joins TRBV4-2 to TRBJ2-2; no clear D gene. Deletions cut 4 bases from V and 2 bases from J, with 14 bases between. The CDR3 totals 16 residues. Germline lookup yields CDR1 LGHNA and CDR2 YNFKEQ. The CDR3 here is CASSPNGRSNTGELFF. The CDR3 nucleotides are TGTGCCAGCAGCCCCAACGGAAGATCCAACACCGGGGAGCTGTTTTTT.

This clone was seen a single time. The chain recombines TRBV7-2 with TRBJ2-5; D could derive from TRBD1 or TRBD2 (5 bases each). In germline, CDR1 is SGHTA, CDR2 FQGNSA. The V gene lost 0 bases and the J gene lost 2 bases, with 10 bases spanning the gap. The CDR3 has 15 amino acids. The CDR3 DNA reads TGTGCCAGCAGCTTAGCGGGACGCGGGCAAGAGACCCAGTACTTC. Translation gives CASSLAGRGQETQYF.

The chain couples TRBV30 to TRBJ2-5, with D possibly being TRBD1 (5 bases). The CDR3 is 13 amino acids. V lost 2 bases to trimming and J lost 2 bases, with 9 bases between them. Germline CDR1 reads GTSNPN; CDR2 reads SVGIG (reference sequence). In DNA form, the CDR3 reads TGTGCCTGGAGTAGGGGAAGGCAAGAGACCCAGTACTTC. Its translation: CAWSRGRQETQYF.

This chain joins TRBV4-3 and TRBJ2-2, with D perhaps matching TRBD1 (6 bases). The CDR3 has 16 amino acids. Trimming took off 4 bases at V and 0 bases at J, with 12 bases between the two ends. The V gene's germline CDR1 is LGHNA and CDR2 YSLEER. DNA of the CDR3: TGCGCCAGCAGCCGCCCTCAGGGGTCGAACACCGGGGAGCTGTTTTTT. This gives the protein CASSRPQGSNTGELFF.

The chain couples TRBV7-9 to TRBJ1-2, with D unresolved. The CDR3 runs to 12 residues. CDR1 and CDR2 (germline): SEHNR, FQNEAQ (reference sequence). Trimming removed 1 base at V and 8 bases at J, with 8 bases between. The CDR3 reads CASSLESWGYTF. The DNA for the CDR3 is TGTGCCAGCAGCTTAGAGTCGTGGGGCTACACCTTC.

There are a few counts of this clone. The chain carries TRBV6-1 and TRBJ1-1; D is unresolved. CDR3 length: 16 residues. V shed 0 bases and J shed 5 bases, with 16 bases lying between them. Germline V gene lookup returns CDR1 MNHNS and CDR2 SASEGT. CDR3 protein: CASSEALLVTWTEAFF. Written as DNA, the CDR3 is TGTGCCAGCAGTGAAGCGCTTCTGGTCACCTGGACTGAAGCTTTCTTT.

The chain combines TRBV9 with TRBJ2-2, with D perhaps matching TRBD2 (5 bases). The CDR3 contains 16 residues. Germline-derived CDR1 and CDR2 are SGDLS and YYNGEE. V was clipped by 0 bases and J by 4 bases, with 13 bases between them. CDR3 nucleotides: TGTGCCAGCAGCGTAGACCCCGCCCGGGGCACCGGGGAGCTGTTTTTT. Residues: CASSVDPARGTGELFF. Supplemented by reference TRBV9 and TRBJ2-2, the full variable domain reads DSGVTQTPKHLITATGQRVTLRCSPRSGDLSVYWYQQSLDQGLQFLIQYYNGEERAKGNILERFSAQQFPDLHSELNLSSLELGDSALYFCASSVDPARGTGELFFGEGSRLTVL.

V gene TRBV19 combines with J gene TRBJ1-5; 7 nucleotides match TRBD1. Germline-derived CDR1 and CDR2 are LNHDA and SQIVND (reference sequence). The length of the CDR3 is 16 residues. With V trimmed by 0 bases and J by 7 bases, 9 bases remained unmatched. For the CDR3, the DNA is TGTGCCAGTAGTATAGACGCTCGACAGGGAAGCCAGCCCCAGCATTTT. It specifies CASSIDARQGSQPQHF.

The CDR3, as DNA: TGTGCCAGCAGCTACCGGGACACAGACCCCAGCAATCAGCCCCAGCATTTT. Protein: CASSYRDTDPSNQPQHF. The rearrangement links TRBV5-6 to TRBJ1-5; possibly TRBD1 for D (6 bases). The CDR3 has 17 residues. CDR1 SGHDT and CDR2 YYEEEE come from the germline V gene. V was clipped by 3 bases and J by 1 base, with 17 bases between them.

Only one count was recorded for this clone. The chain couples TRBV7-2 to TRBJ2-5; 8 positions agree with TRBD1. Germline-derived CDR1 and CDR2 are SGHTA and FQGNSA. Unmatched junction bases numbered 6, after V lost 5 bases and J lost 4 bases. This CDR3 is 14 amino acids long. The CDR3 DNA follows: TGTGCCAGCAGCCCTTCCGGGACAGGAGAGACCCAGTACTTC. This translates into CASSPSGTGETQYF.

V is TRBV7-3 and J is TRBJ2-3; a possible D gene is TRBD2 (6 bases). The germline V and J ends were trimmed by 8 bases and 0 bases, with 12 bases remaining between them. CDR1 is SGHTA and CDR2 is FQGTGA in the germline V gene. CDR3 length: 14 amino acids. CDR3 sequence: CASGPGGSTDTQYF. The DNA of the CDR3 is TGTGCCAGCGGACCCGGGGGAAGCACAGATACGCAGTATTTT.

The chain combines TRBV7-9 with TRBJ1-1, with a tentative D call TRBD1 (6 bases). V gave up 4 bases and J gave up 1 base, with 16 bases separating them. CDR3 length equals 16 residues. CDR1 and CDR2 (germline): SEHNR, FQNEAQ (reference sequence). The CDR3 bases are TGTGCCAGCAGCTCACCAATGACAGGCGGGAACACTGAAGCTTTCTTT. It yields the protein CASSSPMTGGNTEAFF.

As for this clone: In the same sample, other DNA sequences code for this CDR3. This CDR3 reads CASSLWDRGNQPQHF. The CDR3, as DNA: TGTGCCAGCAGCTTGTGGGACAGGGGCAATCAGCCCCAGCATTTT. This chain uses TRBV7-2 with TRBJ1-5; 9 bases are a match to TRBD1. In germline, CDR1 is SGHTA, CDR2 FQGNSA. With V trimmed by 3 bases and J by 2 bases, 2 bases remained unmatched. The CDR3 is 15 residues long. The full variable domain, rest sourced from reference TRBV7-2 and TRBJ1-5, is GAGVSQSPSNKVTEKGKDVELRCDPISGHTALYWYRQSLGQGLEFLIYFQGNSAPDKSGLPSDRFSAERTGGSVSTLTIQRTQQEDSAVYLCASSLWDRGNQPQHFGDGTRLSIL.

The V call is TRBV9, the J call TRBJ2-2; D gene uncertain. Germline CDR1 reads SGDLS; CDR2 reads YYNGEE. The CDR3 has 12 residues. V was pared by 3 bases and J by 3 bases, with 3 bases between. The CDR3 protein is CASSAYTGELFF. Here the CDR3 DNA reads TGTGCCAGCAGCGCTTACACCGGGGAGCTGTTTTTT.

This clone showed up just once. This rearrangement joins TRBV18 to TRBJ2-3; TRBD1 agrees at 11 bases. The CDR3 totals 16 residues. Trimming took 6 bases from V and 5 from J; bases not matched to a gene: 10. Germline V gives CDR1 KGHSH, CDR2 LQKENI. CDR3 sequence (DNA): TGTGCCAGCTCCCCTATCGGACAGGGGGCAAGAGATACGCAGTATTTT. It translates to CASSPIGQGARDTQYF.

The CDR3 DNA follows: TGTGCCAGCAGTAAGGGGACAGGGTACACAGATACGCAGTATTTT. Encoded protein: CASSKGTGYTDTQYF. The chain couples TRBV28 to TRBJ2-3, with TRBD1 matching over 9 bases. After removal of 5 bases from V and 2 bases from J, the junction contained 5 bases not matched to a gene. Germline CDR1 and CDR2: MDHEN and SYDVKM. There are 15 residues in the CDR3.

The chain has TRBV2 and TRBJ1-5; D may be TRBD1 (6 bases). Trimming left V 4 bases short and J 4 bases short, with 11 bases between. This CDR3 is built from 14 residues. Germline loops: CDR1 SNHLY, CDR2 FYNNEI. Here the CDR3 DNA reads TGTGCCAGCAGTGTAGACAGGCTTAATCAGCCCCAGCATTTT. Translated, it gives CASSVDRLNQPQHF.